The sequence of this T cell receptor beta chain was determined in a study of cytotoxic CD8 clonotypes in ibrutinib-treated CLL. Genomic DNA in an amount of roughly 2 micrograms was extracted from cryopreserved PBMCs and used for the preparation of TCR beta libraries. Concerning this clone itself: Antigen: not known.

Clones were read by immunoSEQ multiplex PCR, and TCRdb kept only the in-frame ones, dropping some. The sample shows around 310,000 clones, 80% of them seen only once. Study findings and constraints: T-cell clonality at baseline went above that of age-matched healthy donors and rose and fell with circulating CD8+ T-cell counts.

The clonotype comes from a human donor with chronic lymphocytic leukemia. The source was PBMCs, collected before ibrutinib treatment.

The CDR3 region is CASSPTTPSYEQYF. In DNA, the CDR3 is TGCGCCAGCAGCCCGACGACTCCCTCCTACGAGCAGTACTTC. The chain has TRBV5-1 and TRBJ2-7; D remains ambiguous. Trimming shortened V by 4 bases and J by 0 bases, and 11 bases separated the two germline ends. The CDR3 loop spans 14 amino acids. From germline, CDR1 is SGHRS and CDR2 YFSETQ.